This T cell receptor beta chain was sequenced for a study of blood T cell repertoires in COVID-19. The overall study: Both acute and convalescent COVID-19 samples were obtained from the United States, Italy and Spain. PBMCs, B-cell-depleted T cells, or T cells were the source of the cDNA or gDNA that made up the material.

In the authors' methods: Estimates of nucleated cell counts were drawn from the amplification of reference gene primers. Sequencing was performed with immunoSEQ multiplex PCR; in TCRdb, only in-frame clones are kept and a portion is missing. That table supplies the V and J calls and clone size; D and trimming were determined from the DNA. This sample has fewer than 300,000 clones, with around 87% found just once. Per germline, CDR1 SGHTA and CDR2 FQGNSA. V was cut by 7 bases and J by 7 bases, with 16 bases left in between. This CDR3 has 13 amino acids. The sample taken for sequencing was peripheral blood. The clonotype was recovered from a woman in her forties or fifties with acute or convalescent COVID-19. The chain carries TRBV7-2 and TRBJ1-2, with D hard to call. CDR3 protein: CASTYPQTLGYTF. In nucleotides, the CDR3 is TGTGCCAGCACCTACCCCCAGACTCTTGGCTACACCTTC.